This T cell receptor (beta chain) is from a study of T cell responses to AZD1222 COVID-19 vaccine. The V end was cut by 4 bases, the J end by 1 base, with 26 bases between. Germline CDR1 reads MNHNS; CDR2 reads SASEGT. The length of the CDR3 is 20 residues. Findings and limits, study-wide: When two AZD1222 doses had been given, Spike-specific TCR breadth and depth rose. Researchers took repertoire samples only after the peak T cell response had come. Mostly white British, mostly female donors; authors suggested clonal diversity may be underestimated. Nearly half of unique spike-specific TCRs reportedly avoided B.1.351 and B.1.1.7 mutated regions.

Sequenced by immunoSEQ multiplex PCR; TCRdb stores in-frame clones only, minus some. In the table there are 130,000 or so clones, about nine tenths of which are singletons. For this clone: Its target is unknown.

The chain links TRBV6-1 to TRBJ1-5, with D perhaps TRBD1 (5 bases). This sample comprised peripheral blood, obtained on day 0 of AZD1222 vaccination. The sequence came from an adult in good health. The CDR3 reads CASSGRMVRGWLESNQPQHF. CDR3 in DNA: TGTGCCAGCAGTGGGAGAATGGTTAGGGGCTGGTTGGAAAGCAATCAGCCCCAGCATTTT.